This TCR beta chain stems from a study of spatial heterogeneity in lung cancer. Study-level points and caveats: Expanded intratumoral alpha and beta TCR counts tracked tumor mutation counts.

TCRdb used MiXCR to reprocess the 5' RACE reads, holding one entry per CDR3 protein. This repertoire shows 2,500 to 3,500 distinct CDR3 sequences, about 9.1% found once; its top ten account for less than 8%. Sample time point: sample taken at primary tumor resection. By frequency in the sample, this clonotype is medium-sized. The antigen remains undetermined. The trim removed 5 bases at V and 2 bases at J, leaving 5 bases unmatched. CDR3 size: 14 residues. Germline CDR1 and CDR2: MNHEY and SMNVEV (reference sequence). The TCR comes from a female donor with early-stage non-small cell lung cancer. The chain combines TRBV27 with TRBJ1-2; 7 nucleotides align to TRBD1. Specimen: lung tumor tissue, collected at surgery. CDR3: CASSLGQTNYGYTF. As DNA, the CDR3 is TGTGCCAGCAGTCTGGGACAGACGAACTATGGCTACACCTTC.